This entry is about one TCR beta chain. No cognate antigen has been identified for it. Per-base quality was not reported, and no clone a single base away is much larger than it. Here V drops 3 bases and J drops 2 bases, and the junction holds 5 bases not matched to any gene. The CDR3 spans 16 residues, from the cysteine through the phenylalanine. Of all the DNA, just the CDR3 is kept, 48 bases in frame from base 1. The germline V gene (reference sequence) specifies SGHNT as CDR1 and YYREEE as CDR2. The Qiagen DNeasy kit was used to extract genomic DNA from unsorted PBMCs and from the negatively selected CD4+ and CD8+ fractions. TCR beta CDR3 regions were amplified by immunoSEQ multiplex PCR using primers annealing to V and J segments. A synthetic immune receptor repertoire was used to minimize amplification bias, and any residual bias was removed computationally once sequencing was done. The source study handled its data this way. Repertoire diversity was quantified as the Shannon entropy index using custom Python scripts. Unsorted, CD4+ and CD8+ repertoires were examined separately, except in combined analyses, for which CD4+ and CD8+ sequences were merged in silico. A clone counted as expanded when the clone's frequency after treatment rose at least 2-fold relative to C1D1, and clones undetected at baseline were given a pseudocount of 0.5. Singleton clones were defined as clones with 0 or 1 copy at C1D1, and non-singleton clones were defined as clones with 2 or more copies. Clones expanded in unsorted samples were annotated as CD4+, CD8+ or unknown by matching protein sequences in sorted samples from the same patient. Wilcoxon tests on paired samples were used to test diversity changes from C1D1 to C4D1. TCRdb mirrors the immuneACCESS table, restricted to in-frame sequences. Some clones are absent from its copies; in checked studies, under half trace to an unresolved V gene, and the reason for the others is unknown. The V and J calls and the clone size are those of that table, but D and trimming were determined from the DNA. Within this sample are tens of thousands of clones, with 70% to 80% of them counted one time only. The ten most abundant clones make up about 1.2% of the sample.

The sample originates from a study of PD-1 blockade in classical Hodgkin lymphoma (dated by TCRdb to the early 2020s). The study in broad terms: Nivolumab dosing was 3 mg/kg intravenously every 2 weeks, continuing until either disease progression or unacceptable toxicity. The study used CyTOF and TCR beta sequencing to define a peripheral blood immune signature of response to PD-1 blockade in classical Hodgkin lymphoma.

The intended sense of this specimen's time point label: cycle 4 day 1 (C4D1), after 5 to 7 weeks of nivolumab. Every trial patient had relapsed after autologous stem cell transplantation, and cohorts A, B and C differed in prior brentuximab vedotin exposure. Using a Miltenyi CD4+ T cell isolation kit, CD4+ T cells were purified from thawed PBMCs through magnetic negative selection. The trial cohort comprised a few dozen patients with relapsed/refractory classical Hodgkin lymphoma whose best overall responses were complete response, partial response or progressive disease. Trial patients were treated with single-agent nivolumab in the multi-cohort phase II CheckMate 205 trial. An independent review committee assessed best overall response by applying the 2007 International Working Group response criteria. Trial PBMCs were collected immediately before nivolumab initiation (C1D1) and during therapy at cycle 2 day 1 and cycle 4 day 1. Peripheral blood was collected in 8 mL Vacutainer Cell Preparation Tubes, from which PBMCs were isolated by centrifugation and then cryopreserved. Purified CD4+ and CD8+ fractions were prepared only for cases where an additional PBMC sample was available. Magnetically labelled cells were depleted on LS columns in a quadroMACS separator, and the flow-through was collected as the purified fraction.

On the study overall, not on this receptor specifically: Baseline TCR diversity was reported to be lower in newly diagnosed patients than in healthy donors and to be lower still in relapsed/refractory patients. Trial patients with a complete response had baseline diversity similar to that of newly diagnosed patients, while partial responders and progressors had significantly lower diversity. Lower diversity was observed in patients in whom nivolumab was started less than 1 year after ASCT, and these patients were excluded from later analyses so that confounding by immune reconstitution would be avoided. CD4+ but not CD8+ TCR diversity rose significantly by C4D1 (p=0.0027 vs p=0.16), most apparent in complete responders (p=0.02). The study was restricted to a single clinical trial cohort, and the causes of repertoire differences, possibly disease activity or prior therapy, were left undefined.

The sequencing here drew on CD4+ T cells from blood, taken before the fourth cycle of nivolumab. The sequence was collected from a human donor with classical Hodgkin lymphoma. The rearrangement combines TRBV5-4 with TRBJ2-1; 10 bases in between match TRBD2. The CDR3 here reads CASSWNSGGAYNEQFF. The DNA sequence is given as TGTGCCAGCAGCTGGAACAGCGGGGGGGCCTACAATGAGCAGTTCTTC. The CDR3, completed at both ends by the reference TRBV5-4 and TRBJ2-1 genes, gives the full variable domain ETGVTQSPTHLIKTRGQQVTLRCSSQSGHNTVSWYQQALGQGPQFIFQYYREEENGRGNFPPRFSGLQFPNYSSELNVNALELDDSALYLCASSWNSGGAYNEQFFGPGTRLTVL.